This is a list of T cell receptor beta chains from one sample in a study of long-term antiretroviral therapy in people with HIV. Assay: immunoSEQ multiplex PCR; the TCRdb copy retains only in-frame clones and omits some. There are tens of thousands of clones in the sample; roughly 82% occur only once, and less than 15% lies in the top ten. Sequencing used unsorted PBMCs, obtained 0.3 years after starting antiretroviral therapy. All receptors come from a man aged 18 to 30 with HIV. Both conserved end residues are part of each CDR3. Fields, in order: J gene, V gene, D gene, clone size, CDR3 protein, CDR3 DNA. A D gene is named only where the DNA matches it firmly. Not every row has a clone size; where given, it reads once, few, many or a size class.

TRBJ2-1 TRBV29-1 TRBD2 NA CSDRGPGLAGGRGEQFF TGCAGCGATCGTGGGCCGGGACTAGCGGGAGGGCGAGGGGAGCAGTTCTTC
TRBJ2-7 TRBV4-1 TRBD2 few CASSHPSGAYEQYF TGCGCCAGCAGCCACCCTAGCGGGGCCTACGAGCAGTACTTC
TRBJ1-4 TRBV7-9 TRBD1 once CASSKGQSTNEKLFF TGTGCCAGCAGCAAGGGACAGTCAACTAATGAAAAACTGTTTTTT
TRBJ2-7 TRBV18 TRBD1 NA CASSPTLTGASYEQYF TGTGCCAGCTCACCGACCCTGACAGGGGCCTCCTACGAGCAGTACTTC
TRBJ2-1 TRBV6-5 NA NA CASRSISDYNEQFF TGTGCCAGCAGGTCCATATCCGATTACAATGAGCAGTTCTTC
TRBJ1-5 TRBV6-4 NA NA CASSDSNRLRPQHF TGTGCCAGCAGTGACTCGAACCGACTGCGGCCCCAGCATTTT
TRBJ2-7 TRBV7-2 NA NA CASSIRGSYEQYF TGTGCCAGCAGCATACGGGGCTCCTACGAGCAGTACTTC
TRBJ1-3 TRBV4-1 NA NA CASSQVANSGNTIYF TGCGCCAGCAGCCAAGTGGCCAACTCTGGAAACACCATATATTTT
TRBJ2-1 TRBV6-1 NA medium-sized CASSPDQYNEQFF TGTGCCAGCAGCCCTGACCAGTACAATGAGCAGTTCTTC
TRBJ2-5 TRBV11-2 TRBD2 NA CASSPSGSGDQETQYF TGTGCCAGCAGCCCCTCGGGGAGCGGGGACCAAGAGACCCAGTACTTC
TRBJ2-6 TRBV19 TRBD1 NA CASSPTGASPSGANVLTF TGTGCCAGTAGTCCAACAGGGGCTTCCCCCTCTGGGGCCAACGTCCTGACTTTC
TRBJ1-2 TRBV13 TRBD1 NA CASSSQGTGYTF TGTGCCAGCAGCTCACAGGGGACTGGCTACACCTTC
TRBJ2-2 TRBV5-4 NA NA CASRTWASGTGELFF TGTGCCAGCAGGACGTGGGCATCGGGCACCGGGGAGCTGTTTTTT
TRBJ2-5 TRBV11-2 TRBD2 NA CASSPGTSGVETQYF TGTGCCAGCAGCCCTGGGACTAGCGGGGTTGAGACCCAGTACTTC
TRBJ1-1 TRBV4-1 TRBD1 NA CASSPYAGTGNTEAFF TGCGCCAGCAGCCCGTACGCTGGGACAGGGAACACTGAAGCTTTCTTT
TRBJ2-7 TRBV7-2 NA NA CASTERGRGDYEQYF TGTGCCAGCACCGAGAGGGGGCGGGGTGACTACGAGCAGTACTTC
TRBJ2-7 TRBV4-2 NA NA CASSQEGGKGSAEQYF TGTGCCAGCAGCCAAGAGGGCGGAAAGGGCTCCGCCGAGCAGTACTTC
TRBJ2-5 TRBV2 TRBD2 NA CASKRDGGGETQYF TGTGCCAGCAAACGAGACGGGGGAGGGGAGACCCAGTACTTC
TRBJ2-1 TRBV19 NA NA CASSSATEVSGEQFF TGTGCCAGTAGTTCCGCGACAGAAGTATCCGGTGAGCAGTTCTTC
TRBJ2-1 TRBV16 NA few CASSQYRADNEQFF TGTGCCAGCAGCCAATATAGGGCCGATAATGAGCAGTTCTTC
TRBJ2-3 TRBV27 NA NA CASSLRPSSTDTQYF TGTGCCAGCAGTTTACGGCCCTCTAGCACAGATACGCAGTATTTT
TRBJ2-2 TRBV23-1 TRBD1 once CASSQLQTGVVGELFF TGCGCCAGCAGTCAATTGCAGACAGGGGTGGTCGGGGAGCTGTTTTTT
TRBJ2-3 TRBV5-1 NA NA CASSLARVDTQYF TGCGCCAGCAGCTTGGCCAGGGTAGATACGCAGTATTTT
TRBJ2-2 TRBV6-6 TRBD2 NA CASSYRGAGELFF TGTGCCAGCAGTTATCGGGGGGCCGGGGAGCTGTTTTTT
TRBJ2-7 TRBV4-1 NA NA CASSQDNGRGYEQYF TGCGCCAGCAGCCAAGATAATGGCAGGGGCTACGAGCAGTACTTC
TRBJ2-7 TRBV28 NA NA CASVKQTSSYFSYEQYF TGTGCCAGCGTAAAACAGACATCTTCCTATTTCTCCTACGAGCAGTACTTC
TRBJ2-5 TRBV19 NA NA CASSADLGETQYF TGTGCCAGTAGCGCCGATTTGGGAGAGACCCAGTACTTC
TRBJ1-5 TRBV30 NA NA CAWSVWQGGQPQHF TGTGCCTGGAGTGTATGGCAGGGTGGGCAGCCCCAGCATTTT
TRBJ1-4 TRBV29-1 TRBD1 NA CSGRDRGHEKLFF TGCAGCGGCCGGGACAGGGGGCACGAAAAACTGTTTTTT
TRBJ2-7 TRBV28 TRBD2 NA CASSFPASGPFYEQYF TGTGCCAGCAGTTTTCCGGCTAGCGGGCCTTTCTACGAGCAGTACTTC
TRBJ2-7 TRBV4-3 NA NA CASSPGSGNYEQYF TGCGCCAGCAGCCCCGGGAGCGGAAACTACGAGCAGTACTTC
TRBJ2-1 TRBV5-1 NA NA CASSEGGSYNEQFF TGCGCCAGCAGCGAAGGGGGTTCCTACAATGAGCAGTTCTTC
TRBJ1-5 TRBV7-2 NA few CASSLPNQPQHF TGTGCCAGCAGCTTACCGAATCAGCCCCAGCATTTT
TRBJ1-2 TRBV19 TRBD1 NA CASSIGPQGWYGYTF TGTGCCAGTAGTATAGGCCCACAGGGGTGGTATGGCTACACCTTC
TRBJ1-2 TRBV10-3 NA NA CAISESQQRGGNGYTF TGTGCCATCAGTGAGTCACAGCAGCGAGGGGGGAATGGCTACACCTTC
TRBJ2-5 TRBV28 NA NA CASSLSRGGETQYF TGTGCCAGCAGTTTATCTCGGGGTGGAGAGACCCAGTACTTC
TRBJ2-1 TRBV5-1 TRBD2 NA CASSRTSGDSYNEQFF TGCGCCAGCAGCCGAACTAGCGGGGACTCCTACAATGAGCAGTTCTTC
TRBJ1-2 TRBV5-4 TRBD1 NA CASSLGTGMSGYTF TGTGCCAGCAGCTTGGGGACAGGGATGAGCGGCTACACCTTC
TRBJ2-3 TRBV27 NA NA CASSLSLPRQGDTQYF TGTGCCAGCAGTTTATCCCTACCGAGGCAGGGAGATACGCAGTATTTT
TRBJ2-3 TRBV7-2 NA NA CASSLSRWGTDTQYF TGTGCCAGCAGCTTATCCCGATGGGGGACAGATACGCAGTATTTT
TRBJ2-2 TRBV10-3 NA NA CAIRGREGPGELFF TGTGCCATCAGGGGTCGAGAAGGCCCCGGGGAGCTGTTTTTT
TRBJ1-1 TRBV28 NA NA CASSLLGSRTEAFF TGTGCCAGCAGTTTATTAGGGTCTAGGACTGAAGCTTTCTTT
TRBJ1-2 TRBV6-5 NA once CASSYSNSYGYTF TGTGCCAGCAGTTACTCGAACAGCTATGGCTACACCTTC
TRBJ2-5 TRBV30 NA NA CALEGPAGTQYF TGTGCACTTGAGGGTCCAGCCGGGACCCAGTACTTC
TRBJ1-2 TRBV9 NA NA CASSRGQYGYTF TGTGCCAGCAGCCGAGGCCAGTATGGCTACACCTTC
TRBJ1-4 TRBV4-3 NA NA CASSQVPAGNNEKLFF TGCGCCAGCAGCCAAGTCCCAGCGGGTAATAATGAAAAACTGTTTTTT
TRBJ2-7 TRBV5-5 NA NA CASSLTPRGSYEQYF TGTGCCAGCAGCCTAACACCCAGGGGCTCCTACGAGCAGTACTTC
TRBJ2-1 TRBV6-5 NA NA CASSTLGRRNEQFF TGTGCCAGCAGTACCCTCGGACGTAGAAATGAGCAGTTCTTC
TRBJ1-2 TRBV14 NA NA CASSPLTGRWYGYTF TGTGCCAGCAGCCCCTTAACCGGACGTTGGTATGGCTACACCTTC
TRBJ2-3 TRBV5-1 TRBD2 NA CASSLNTRGATDTQYF TGCGCCAGCAGCTTGAATACGCGGGGGGCTACAGATACGCAGTATTTT
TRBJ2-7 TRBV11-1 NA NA CASSIKYEQYF TGTGCCAGCAGTATTAAATACGAGCAGTACTTC
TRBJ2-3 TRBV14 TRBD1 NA CASSHHVPGQGSFGTDTQYF TGTGCCAGCAGCCACCACGTCCCGGGACAGGGGTCATTCGGCACAGATACGCAGTATTTT
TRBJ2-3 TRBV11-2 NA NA CASSLPSRTDTDTQYF TGTGCCAGCAGCCTACCTTCGAGGACAGACACAGATACGCAGTATTTT
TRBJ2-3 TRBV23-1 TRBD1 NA CASSQAEQGAQGGTQYF TGCGCCAGCAGCCAAGCGGAACAGGGGGCGCAGGGGGGGACGCAGTATTTT
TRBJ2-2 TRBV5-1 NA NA CASSLAPRQSTGELFF TGCGCCAGCAGCTTGGCGCCGCGGCAGTCAACCGGGGAGCTGTTTTTT
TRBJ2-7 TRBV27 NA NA CASRGTGGNEQYF TGTGCCAGCAGAGGAACGGGGGGCAACGAGCAGTACTTC